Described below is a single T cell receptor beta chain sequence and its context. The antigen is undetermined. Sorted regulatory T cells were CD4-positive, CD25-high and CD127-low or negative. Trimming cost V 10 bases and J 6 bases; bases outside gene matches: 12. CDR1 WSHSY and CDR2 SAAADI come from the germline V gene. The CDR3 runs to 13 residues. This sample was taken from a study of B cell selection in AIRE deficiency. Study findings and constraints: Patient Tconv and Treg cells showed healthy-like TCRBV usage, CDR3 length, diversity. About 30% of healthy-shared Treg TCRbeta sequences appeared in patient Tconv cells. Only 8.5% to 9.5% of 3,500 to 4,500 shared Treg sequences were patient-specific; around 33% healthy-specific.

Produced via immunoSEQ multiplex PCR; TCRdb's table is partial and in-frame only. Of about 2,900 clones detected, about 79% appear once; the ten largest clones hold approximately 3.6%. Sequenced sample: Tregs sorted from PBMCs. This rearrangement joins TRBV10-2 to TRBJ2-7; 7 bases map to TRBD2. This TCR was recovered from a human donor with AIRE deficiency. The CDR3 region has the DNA TGCGCCACCAAGCCTGCGGGAGTTCGCGAGCAGTACTTC. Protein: CATKPAGVREQYF.